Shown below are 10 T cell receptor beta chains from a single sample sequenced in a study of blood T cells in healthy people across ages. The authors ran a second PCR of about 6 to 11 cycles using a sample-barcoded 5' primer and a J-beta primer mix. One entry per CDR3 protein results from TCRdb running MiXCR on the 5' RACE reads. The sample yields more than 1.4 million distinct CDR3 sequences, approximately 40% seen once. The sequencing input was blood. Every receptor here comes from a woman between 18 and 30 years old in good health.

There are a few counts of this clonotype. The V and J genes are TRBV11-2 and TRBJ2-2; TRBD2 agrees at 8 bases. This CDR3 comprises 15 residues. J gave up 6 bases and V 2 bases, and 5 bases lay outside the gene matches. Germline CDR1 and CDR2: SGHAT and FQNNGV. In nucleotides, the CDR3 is TGTGCCAGCAGCTTAATAGCGGGGCCTCCCGGGGAGCTGTTTTTT. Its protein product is CASSLIAGPPGELFF. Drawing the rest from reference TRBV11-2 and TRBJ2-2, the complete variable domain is EAGVAQSPRYKIIEKRQSVAFWCNPISGHATLYWYQQILGQGPKLLIQFQNNGVVDDSQLPKDRFSAERLKGVDSTLKIQPAKLEDSAVYLCASSLIAGPPGELFFGEGSRLTVL.

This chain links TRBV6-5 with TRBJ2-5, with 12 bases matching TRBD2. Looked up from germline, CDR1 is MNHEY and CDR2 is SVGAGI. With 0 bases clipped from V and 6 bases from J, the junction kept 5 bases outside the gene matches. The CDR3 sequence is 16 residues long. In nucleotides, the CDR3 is TGTGCCAGCAGTTACTCGGCTAGCGGGAGGGGGAAGACCCAGTACTTC. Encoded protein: CASSYSASGRGKTQYF.

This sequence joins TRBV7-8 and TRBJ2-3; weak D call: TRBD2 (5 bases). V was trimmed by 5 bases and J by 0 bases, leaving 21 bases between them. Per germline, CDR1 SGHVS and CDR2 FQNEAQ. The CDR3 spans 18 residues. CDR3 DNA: TGTGCCAGCAGCCCCCCTCCGTGGGGAGCGGTTAGCACAGATACGCAGTATTTT. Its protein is CASSPPPWGAVSTDTQYF.

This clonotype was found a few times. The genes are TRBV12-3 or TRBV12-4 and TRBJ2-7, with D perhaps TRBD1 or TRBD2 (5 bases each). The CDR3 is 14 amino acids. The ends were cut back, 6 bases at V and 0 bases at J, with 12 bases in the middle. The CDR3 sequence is CASRLGRYSYEQYF. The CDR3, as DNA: TGTGCCAGCAGACTGGGACGGTACTCCTACGAGCAGTACTTC.

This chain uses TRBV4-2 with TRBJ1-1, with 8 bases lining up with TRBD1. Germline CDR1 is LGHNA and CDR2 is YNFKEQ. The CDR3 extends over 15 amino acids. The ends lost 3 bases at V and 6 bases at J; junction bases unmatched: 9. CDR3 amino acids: CASSQTGQGVSEAFF. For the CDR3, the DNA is TGTGCCAGCAGCCAGACTGGACAGGGAGTTTCTGAAGCTTTCTTT.

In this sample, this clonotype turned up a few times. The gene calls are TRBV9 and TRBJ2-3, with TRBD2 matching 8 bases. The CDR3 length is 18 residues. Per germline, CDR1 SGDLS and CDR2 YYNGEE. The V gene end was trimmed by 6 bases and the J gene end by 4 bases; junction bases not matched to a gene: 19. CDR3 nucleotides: TGTGCCAGCACGGAAAGCGGGGGACCTCTATCCTCCCCAGATACGCAGTATTTT. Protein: CASTESGGPLSSPDTQYF.

The CDR3 bases are TGTGCCAGCGGGGCGCTAGCCTCTAACAATGAGCAGTACTTC. Protein sequence: CASGALASNNEQYF. The chain uses TRBV10-3 and TRBJ2-4, with D tentatively TRBD2 (6 bases). This CDR3 is built from 14 residues. V was shortened by 10 bases and J by 13 bases, with 26 bases between the two germline ends. CDR1 ENHRY and CDR2 SYGVKD come from the germline V gene.

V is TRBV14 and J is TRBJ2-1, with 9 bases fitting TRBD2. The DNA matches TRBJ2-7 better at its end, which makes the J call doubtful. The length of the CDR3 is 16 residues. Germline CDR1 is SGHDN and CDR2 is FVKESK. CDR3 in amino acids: CASSRELAGPYNEQYF. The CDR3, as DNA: TGTGCCAGCAGCCGTGAGCTAGCGGGGCCCTACAATGAGCAGTACTTC.

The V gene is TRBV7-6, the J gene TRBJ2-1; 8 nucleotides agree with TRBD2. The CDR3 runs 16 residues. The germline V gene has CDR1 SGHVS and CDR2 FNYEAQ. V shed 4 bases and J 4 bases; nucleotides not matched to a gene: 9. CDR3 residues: CASSSGAGARYNEQFF. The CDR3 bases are TGTGCCAGCAGCTCCGGAGCGGGAGCTCGGTACAATGAGCAGTTCTTC.

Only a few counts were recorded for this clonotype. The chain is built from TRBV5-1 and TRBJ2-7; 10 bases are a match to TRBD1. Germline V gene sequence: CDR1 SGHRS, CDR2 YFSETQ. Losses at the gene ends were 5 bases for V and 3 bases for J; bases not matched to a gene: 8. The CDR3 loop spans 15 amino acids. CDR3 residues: CASRYPGQGIYEQYF. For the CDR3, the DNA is TGCGCCAGCAGATACCCGGGACAGGGGATCTACGAGCAGTACTTC.